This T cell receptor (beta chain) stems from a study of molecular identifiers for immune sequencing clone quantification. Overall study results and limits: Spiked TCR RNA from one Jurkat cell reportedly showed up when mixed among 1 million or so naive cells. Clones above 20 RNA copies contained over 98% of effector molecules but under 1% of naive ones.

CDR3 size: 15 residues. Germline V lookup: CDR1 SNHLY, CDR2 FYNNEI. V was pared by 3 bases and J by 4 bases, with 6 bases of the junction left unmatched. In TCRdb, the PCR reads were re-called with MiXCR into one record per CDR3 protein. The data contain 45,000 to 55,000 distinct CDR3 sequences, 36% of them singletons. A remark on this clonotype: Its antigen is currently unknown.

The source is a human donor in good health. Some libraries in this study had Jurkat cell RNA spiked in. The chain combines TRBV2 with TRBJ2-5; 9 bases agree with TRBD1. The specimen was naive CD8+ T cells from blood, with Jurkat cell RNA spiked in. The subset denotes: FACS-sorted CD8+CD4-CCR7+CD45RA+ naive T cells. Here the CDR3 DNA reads TGTGCCAGCAGTGAGGGGACAGGGAGAGTAGAGACCCAGTACTTC. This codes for CASSEGTGRVETQYF.